This T cell receptor beta chain was documented in a study of blood T cell repertoires in COVID-19. Study summary: From the United States, Italy and Spain came samples of acute and convalescent COVID-19. The analysed material was cDNA or gDNA that came from T cells, B-cell-depleted T cells, or PBMCs.

In the authors' workflow: From reference gene primer amplification, estimates of nucleated cell counts were derived. Method: immunoSEQ multiplex PCR; TCRdb's copy keeps in-frame clones and lacks some. V and J calls and clone size are given by that table; D and trimming were obtained from the DNA. Counted here are about 230,000 clones, around 83% occurring once; the ten biggest clones make up about 2.3%. Trimming left V 6 bases short and J 1 base short, with 12 bases between. Germline V lookup: CDR1 MNHEY, CDR2 SMNVEV (reference sequence). This CDR3 spans 14 amino acids. This clone rates as large (0.1 to 1%).

The sequence was collected from a man aged 35-49 years who had recovered from COVID-19. The chain links TRBV27 to TRBJ1-1; a weak D match, TRBD1 (5 bases). Specimen: peripheral blood. CDR3 bases: TGTGCCAGCAGATCGGGGGGGAAGAACACTGAAGCTTTCTTT. Residues: CASRSGGKNTEAFF.